Here is one TCR beta chain with its context. The CDR3 spans 15 residues. Per the germline V gene, CDR1 is SGHRS and CDR2 is YFSETQ. The J segment lost 6 bases and the V segment lost 4 bases, leaving 8 bases of the junction unmatched. This sample was included in a study of lymphopenia after photon versus proton radiotherapy. Produced via immunoSEQ multiplex PCR; TCRdb's table is partial and in-frame only. The sample has approximately 170,000 clones, more than 85% seen once. The origin of this receptor is a man in his forties or fifties with gastric cancer. The chain is built from TRBV5-1 and TRBJ2-1, with 9 bases fitting TRBD2. This specimen consisted of peripheral blood, obtained from a patient treated with photon-based radiotherapy. CDR3 sequence (DNA): TGCGCCAGCAGCGGAGTTAGCGGGAGATCCAATGAGCAGTTCTTC. Its protein is CASSGVSGRSNEQFF.